In this sample, the clone carrying this T cell receptor (beta chain) turned up a few times. Its cognate antigen is unknown. This entry is derived from a study of post-analysis software for immune sequencing data. Study summary: In terms of disease course, relapsing-remitting, secondary progressive and progressive-relapsing multiple sclerosis were included. Study conclusions and caveats: Patients used four to six TRBV segments, including TRBV5-6, TRBV5-1 and TRBV20-1, more often than controls. Controls showed significantly higher normalized Chao1 diversity than did multiple sclerosis patients. Under the F measure, samples that were prepared in one batch clustered strongly together.

Germline V gene sequence: CDR1 SNHLY, CDR2 FYNNEI. CDR3 length equals 15 residues. Trimming at V came to 6 bases and at J to 8 bases, leaving 9 bases not matched to a gene. The TCR beta cDNA libraries contained unique molecular identifiers. MiXCR, applied by TCRdb to the PCR reads, yields one record per CDR3 protein. Seen here are roughly 580,000 distinct CDR3 sequences, roughly 47% observed once, and the top ten hold around 1.7%. The sample comprised blood. The genes are TRBV2 and TRBJ2-1; 11 bases match TRBD2. This TCR came from a girl aged 10-17 years with multiple sclerosis. CDR3 sequence reads: CASRLLAGVSDEQFF. The CDR3 DNA reads as TGTGCCAGCAGATTACTAGCGGGAGTGTCGGATGAGCAGTTCTTC.